This is a list of T cell receptor beta chains from one sample in a study of STAT3 mutations in large granular lymphocyte leukemia. Sequenced by immunoSEQ multiplex PCR; TCRdb stores in-frame clones only, minus some. The sample lists roughly 10,000 clones; about 55% were seen once. Sequencing was performed on peripheral blood mononuclear cells. Source of these receptors: a boy aged 10-17 years with T-cell large granular lymphocyte leukemia. Some clones in this sample may be carry-over from other donors' samples. Both conserved end residues are part of each CDR3. The order of the fields is J gene, V gene, D gene, clone size, CDR3 protein, CDR3 DNA. The D gene is left open where the match is weak. Size is stated for part of the rows, as once, few or many counts, or as a class when the clone is expanded.

j_call: TRBJ2-1; v_call: TRBV5-1; d_call: .; clone_size: few; cdr3_aa: CASSWQGSSYNEQFF; cdr3_nt: TGCGCCAGCAGCTGGCAGGGGAGCTCCTACAATGAGCAGTTCTTC
j_call: TRBJ1-2; v_call: TRBV2; d_call: TRBD1; clone_size: .; cdr3_aa: CASRLTGVGDYGYTF; cdr3_nt: TGTGCCAGCAGACTAACAGGGGTTGGGGACTATGGCTACACCTTC
j_call: TRBJ2-1; v_call: TRBV30; d_call: TRBD2; clone_size: .; cdr3_aa: CAWSVSLAGGPQFF; cdr3_nt: TGTGCCTGGAGTGTATCACTAGCGGGAGGCCCCCAGTTCTTC
j_call: TRBJ1-1; v_call: TRBV29-1; d_call: .; clone_size: few; cdr3_aa: CSVEEGKAFF; cdr3_nt: TGCAGCGTTGAGGAGGGGAAAGCTTTCTTT
j_call: TRBJ2-5; v_call: TRBV5-1; d_call: .; clone_size: .; cdr3_aa: CASSWAMGAYAQETQYF; cdr3_nt: TGCGCCAGCAGCTGGGCGATGGGGGCGTATGCCCAAGAGACCCAGTACTTC
j_call: TRBJ1-6; v_call: TRBV7-9; d_call: .; clone_size: .; cdr3_aa: CASSPRAHGSPLHF; cdr3_nt: TGTGCCAGCAGCCCCCGGGCCCATGGGTCACCCCTCCACTTT
j_call: TRBJ1-6; v_call: TRBV6-1; d_call: TRBD1; clone_size: .; cdr3_aa: CASKGQGNSPLHF; cdr3_nt: TGTGCCAGCAAGGGACAGGGGAATTCACCCCTCCACTTT
j_call: TRBJ2-3; v_call: TRBV5-4; d_call: .; clone_size: few; cdr3_aa: CASSLVQQDTQYF; cdr3_nt: TGTGCCAGCAGCTTGGTGCAGCAGGATACGCAGTATTTT
j_call: TRBJ2-7; v_call: TRBV5-4; d_call: .; clone_size: few; cdr3_aa: CASSSKGGSNEQYF; cdr3_nt: TGTGCCAGCAGCTCCAAAGGGGGTTCCAACGAGCAGTACTTC
j_call: TRBJ2-3; v_call: TRBV5-1; d_call: TRBD2; clone_size: .; cdr3_aa: CASSPAGTSGRARADTQYF; cdr3_nt: TGCGCCAGCAGCCCAGCTGGGACTAGCGGGAGGGCCCGGGCAGATACGCAGTATTTT
j_call: TRBJ1-5; v_call: TRBV18; d_call: TRBD1; clone_size: .; cdr3_aa: CASSPMDRNQPQHF; cdr3_nt: TGTGCCAGCTCACCCATGGACAGGAATCAGCCCCAGCATTTT
j_call: TRBJ2-5; v_call: TRBV5-6; d_call: .; clone_size: .; cdr3_aa: CASSFWDQETQYF; cdr3_nt: TGTGCCAGCAGCTTTTGGGACCAAGAGACCCAGTACTTC
j_call: TRBJ1-2; v_call: TRBV5-6; d_call: .; clone_size: few; cdr3_aa: CASSLGGLSGYTF; cdr3_nt: TGTGCCAGCAGCTTGGGAGGGCTGTCTGGCTACACCTTC
j_call: TRBJ2-7; v_call: TRBV5-1; d_call: .; clone_size: .; cdr3_aa: CASSLAFSYEQYF; cdr3_nt: TGCGCCAGCAGCTTGGCCTTCTCCTACGAGCAGTACTTC
j_call: TRBJ2-2; v_call: TRBV5-1; d_call: .; clone_size: .; cdr3_aa: CASSFWARNTGELFF; cdr3_nt: TGCGCCAGCAGCTTCTGGGCGCGGAACACCGGGGAGCTGTTTTTT
j_call: TRBJ2-3; v_call: TRBV4-2; d_call: .; clone_size: few; cdr3_aa: CASSLRSAPTGDTDTQYF; cdr3_nt: TGTGCCAGCAGCCTAAGGTCCGCTCCGACTGGAGACACAGATACGCAGTATTTT